This TCR beta chain was identified in a study of cytomegalovirus exposure and HLA in healthy donors. The PCR ran on 60 Vbeta and 13 Jbeta primers. Profiling relied on immunoSEQ multiplex PCR, and the TCRdb table lists in-frame clones only, not all of them. The sample records approximately 70,000 clones, around 78% being singletons. CDR3 length equals 14 residues. Germline V gene data show CDR1 as SGHNT and CDR2 as YYREEE (reference sequence). J gave up 4 bases and V 0 bases, and 2 bases lay outside the gene matches. The chain carries TRBV5-4 and TRBJ2-7; TRBD1 matches at 9 bases. This receptor was obtained from a man aged 45-65 years in good health and CMV-seronegative. Material: PBMCs. The CDR3 DNA sequence: TGTGCCAGCAGCTTGGAAGGGACAGGGTACGAGCAGTACTTC. This gives the protein CASSLEGTGYEQYF.